What follows are 14 T cell receptor beta chains derived from one specimen sequenced in a study of breast tumors, draining lymph nodes, adjacent tissues. TCRdb re-derived calls from the multiplex PCR reads in MiXCR, one entry per CDR3 protein. The sample includes roughly 80,000 distinct CDR3 sequences, under 25% of them seen just once. Samples came from axillary lymph nodes draining the breast cancer. The sample consisted of axillary lymph node tissue. These receptors all come from a female donor with breast cancer. Some clones in this sample may be carry-over from other donors' samples.

This clonotype was seen ten or more times. The chain is built from TRBV11-2 and TRBJ2-2; weak D call: TRBD2 (5 bases). The CDR3 length is 14 residues. Germline V gene sequence: CDR1 SGHAT, CDR2 FQNNGV. The V gene lost 5 bases and the J gene lost 3 bases, with 10 bases spanning the gap. Here the CDR3 reads CASSAGIHTGELFF. CDR3 nucleotide sequence: TGTGCCAGCAGCGCCGGGATTCACACCGGGGAGCTGTTTTTT.

Ten or more counts support this clonotype. The chain combines TRBV6-5 with TRBJ1-2; TRBD1 agrees at 9 bases. The junction had 7 bases not matched to a gene; V was cut back by 0 bases and J by 8 bases. This CDR3 contains 15 residues. Germline values: CDR1 MNHEY, CDR2 SVGAGI. The CDR3 DNA reads as TGTGCCAGCAGTTACTCGAACCGGGACAGGGAAGGCTACACCTTC. Translating it yields CASSYSNRDREGYTF.

There are many counts of this clonotype. V and J are TRBV4-3 and TRBJ2-1, with 13 bases aligning to TRBD2. Germline V gene lookup returns CDR1 LGHNA and CDR2 YSLEER. Trimming at V came to 3 bases and at J to 7 bases, leaving 3 bases not matched to a gene. The CDR3 extends over 15 amino acids. The CDR3 here is CASSHGLAGENEQFF. DNA of the CDR3: TGCGCCAGCAGCCACGGACTAGCGGGAGAAAATGAGCAGTTCTTC.

This clonotype was counted at least ten times. The CDR3 nucleotides are TGTGCCAGCAGCTTAACTAGCGGGGGCACAGATACGCAGTATTTT. Protein sequence: CASSLTSGGTDTQYF. The chain recombines TRBV7-3 with TRBJ2-3, with TRBD2 matching 8 bases. The CDR3 contains 15 residues. Trimming at V came to 0 bases and at J to 1 base, leaving 0 bases not matched to a gene. The V gene's germline CDR1 is SGHTA and CDR2 FQGTGA. The variable domain in full, with the rest retrieved from reference TRBV7-3 and TRBJ2-3, is GAGVSQTPSNKVTEKGKYVELRCDPISGHTALYWYRQSLGQGPEFLIYFQGTGAADDSGLPNDRFFAVRPEGSVSTLKIQRTERGDSAVYLCASSLTSGGTDTQYFGPGTRLTVL.

Ten or more counts support this clonotype. The genes are TRBV12-3 or TRBV12-4 and TRBJ1-6; 8 nucleotides match TRBD1. Germline trimming cut 3 bases from V and 7 bases from J; bases unmatched to any gene: 5. This CDR3 is 15 amino acids long. CDR3 amino acids: CASSLKRQGNSPLHF. The CDR3 coding sequence is TGTGCCAGCAGTTTGAAGAGACAGGGGAATTCACCCCTCCACTTT.

This clonotype was counted at least ten times. The genes are TRBV12-3 or TRBV12-4 and TRBJ1-4; the D is unclear. V lost 5 bases and J 8 bases, leaving 15 bases between the germline ends. The CDR3 has 14 residues. In DNA, the CDR3 is TGTGCCAGCAGTGCCCCACCTCTTTGGGAAAAACTGTTTTTT. Translated: CASSAPPLWEKLFF.

The sample holds many counts of this clonotype. V is TRBV12-3 or TRBV12-4 and J is TRBJ1-3, with a tentative D call TRBD1 (5 bases). V lost 3 bases and J 4 bases, leaving 13 bases between the germline ends. The CDR3 sequence is 15 residues long. DNA of the CDR3: TGTGCCAGCAGTTTGGGGCGGACGGGGGGAAACACCATATATTTT. Protein: CASSLGRTGGNTIYF.

About this clonotype: Given a much more abundant clone one base away, this may be a read error. The rearrangement uses TRBV5-4 and TRBJ1-4; 11 bases are shared with TRBD1. Per germline, CDR1 SGHNT and CDR2 YYREEE (reference sequence). CDR3 size: 15 residues. For the CDR3, the DNA is TGTGCCAGCAGCAGGACAGGGGGCGGAGATGAAAAACTGCTTTTT. Protein sequence: CASSRTGGGDEKLLF.

Notes on this clonotype: A junction end diverges from the germline sequence, so it may reflect a read error. The rearrangement joins TRBV7-8 to TRBJ2-7; the match to TRBD2 covers 7 bases. This CDR3 has 16 residues. Germline CDR1 is SGHVS and CDR2 is FQNEAQ. DNA for the CDR3: TGTGCCGGCAGCATTACCCGGGAGGCCCCAACCTACGAGCAGTACTTC. This gives the protein CAGSITREAPTYEQYF.

This clonotype was counted at least ten times. The chain links TRBV7-2 to TRBJ2-1; the D gene is possibly TRBD2 (6 bases). Germline CDR1 reads SGHTA; CDR2 reads FQGNSA. V lost 0 bases and J 5 bases, leaving 11 bases between the germline ends. This CDR3 is 15 amino acids long. CDR3 nucleotide sequence: TGTGCCAGCAGCTTAGCCGGGACTCGCCACAATGAGCAGTTCTTC. As protein: CASSLAGTRHNEQFF.

This clonotype was seen repeatedly, ten times or more. The V call is TRBV9, the J call TRBJ2-1; 11 positions agree with TRBD2. This CDR3 contains 15 residues. J was trimmed by 4 bases and V by 2 bases; bases with no gene match: 2. Germline V gene data show CDR1 as SGDLS and CDR2 as YYNGEE. Written as DNA, the CDR3 is TGTGCCAGCAGCGTTTTAGCGGGAGGGTACAATGAGCAGTTCTTC. Translating gives CASSVLAGGYNEQFF. Variable domain in full (rest from reference TRBV9 and TRBJ2-1): DSGVTQTPKHLITATGQRVTLRCSPRSGDLSVYWYQQSLDQGLQFLIQYYNGEERAKGNILERFSAQQFPDLHSELNLSSLELGDSALYFCASSVLAGGYNEQFFGPGTRLTVL.

This clonotype has at least ten counts. The V and J genes are TRBV7-9 and TRBJ2-3; D might be TRBD1 (6 bases). Between the trimmed V and J ends, which lost 1 base and 0 bases, there was a span of 8 bases. Germline CDR1 SEHNR, CDR2 FQNEAQ (reference sequence). The CDR3 sequence is 15 residues long. CDR3 nucleotides: TGTGCCAGCAGCTTAGTCCAGGGGAGCACAGATACGCAGTATTTT. Translating it yields CASSLVQGSTDTQYF.

This clonotype was found many times. This chain connects TRBV6-5 to TRBJ1-4; tentative D call: TRBD1 (6 bases). The germline CDR1 and CDR2 sequences are MNHEY and SVGAGI. CDR3 size: 15 residues. Trimming stripped 2 bases from V and 14 bases from J, with 21 bases between. The CDR3 sequence is CASSYTRGVFDELFF. The CDR3, as DNA: TGTGCCAGCAGTTACACCAGGGGTGTTTTTGATGAGCTGTTTTTT.

The table lists this clonotype with many counts. Written as DNA, the CDR3 is TGTGCCAGCAGTTACCGCGGACAGTTACTCTCTCCCCTCCACTTT. Its protein is CASSYRGQLLSPLHF. The chain has TRBV6-5 and TRBJ1-6; D is possibly TRBD1 (6 bases). The germline V and J ends were trimmed by 2 bases and 13 bases, with 18 bases remaining between them. Germline V gene data show CDR1 as MNHEY and CDR2 as SVGAGI. The CDR3 has 15 amino acids.